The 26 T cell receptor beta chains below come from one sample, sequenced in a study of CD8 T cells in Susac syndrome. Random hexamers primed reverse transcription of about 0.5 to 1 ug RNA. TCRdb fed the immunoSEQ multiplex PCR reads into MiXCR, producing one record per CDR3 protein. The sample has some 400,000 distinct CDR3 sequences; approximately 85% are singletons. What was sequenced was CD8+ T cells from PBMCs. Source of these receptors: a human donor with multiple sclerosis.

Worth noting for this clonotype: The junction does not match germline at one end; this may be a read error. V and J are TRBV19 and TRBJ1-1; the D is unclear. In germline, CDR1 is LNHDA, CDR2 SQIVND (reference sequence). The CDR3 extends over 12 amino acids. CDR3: CASSIGNTEAFF. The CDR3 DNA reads TGTGCCAGCAGTATCGGGAACACTGAAGCTTTCTTT.

The chain's CDR3 is CSARGGGTSGTDNEQFF. CDR3 DNA: TGCAGTGCTAGAGGAGGAGGGACTAGCGGAACCGACAATGAGCAGTTCTTC. J is TRBJ2-1 and V is TRBV20-1; 11 nucleotides match TRBD2. This CDR3 region has 17 residues. Trimming removed 1 base from V and 5 bases from J; junction bases left unmatched: 10. Per germline, CDR1 DFQATT and CDR2 SNEGSKA (reference sequence).

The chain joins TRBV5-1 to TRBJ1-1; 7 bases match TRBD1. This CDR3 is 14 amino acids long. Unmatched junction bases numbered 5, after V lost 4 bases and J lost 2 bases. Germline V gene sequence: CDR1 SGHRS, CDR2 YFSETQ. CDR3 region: CASSTDRFNTEAFF. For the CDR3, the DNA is TGCGCCAGCAGCACGGACAGGTTTAACACTGAAGCTTTCTTT.

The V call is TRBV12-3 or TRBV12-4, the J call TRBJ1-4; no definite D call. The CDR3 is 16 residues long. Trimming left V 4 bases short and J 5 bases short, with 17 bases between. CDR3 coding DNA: TGTGCCAGCAGTTCTCGAGGGAGAGAGGGAAATGAAAAACTGTTTTTT. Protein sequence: CASSSRGREGNEKLFF.

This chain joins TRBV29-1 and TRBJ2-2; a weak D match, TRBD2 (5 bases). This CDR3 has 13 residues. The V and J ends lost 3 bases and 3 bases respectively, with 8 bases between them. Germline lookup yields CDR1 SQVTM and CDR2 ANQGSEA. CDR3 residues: CSVDWGDTGELFF. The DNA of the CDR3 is TGCAGCGTTGATTGGGGAGACACCGGGGAGCTGTTTTTT.

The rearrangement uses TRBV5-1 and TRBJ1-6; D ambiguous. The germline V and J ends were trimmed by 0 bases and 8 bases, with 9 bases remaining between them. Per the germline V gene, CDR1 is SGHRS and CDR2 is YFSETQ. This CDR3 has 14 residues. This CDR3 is CASSLDKTYSPLHF. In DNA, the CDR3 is TGCGCCAGCAGCTTGGACAAGACCTATTCACCCCTCCACTTT.

The CDR3: CASKNGLAGESGTDTQYF. DNA for the CDR3: TGTGCCAGCAAGAACGGGCTAGCGGGAGAATCGGGAACAGATACGCAGTATTTT. The chain employs TRBV6-1 and TRBJ2-3, with TRBD2 matching 10 bases. The CDR3 contains 18 residues. The germline CDR1 and CDR2 sequences are MNHNS and SASEGT. The trim removed 7 bases at V and 3 bases at J, leaving 16 bases unmatched.

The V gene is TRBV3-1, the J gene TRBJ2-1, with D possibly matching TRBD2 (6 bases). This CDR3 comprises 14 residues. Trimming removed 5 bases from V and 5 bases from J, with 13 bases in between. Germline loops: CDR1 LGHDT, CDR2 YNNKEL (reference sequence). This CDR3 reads CASSVTGGNNEQFF. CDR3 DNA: TGTGCCAGCAGCGTGACCGGGGGAAACAATGAGCAGTTCTTC.

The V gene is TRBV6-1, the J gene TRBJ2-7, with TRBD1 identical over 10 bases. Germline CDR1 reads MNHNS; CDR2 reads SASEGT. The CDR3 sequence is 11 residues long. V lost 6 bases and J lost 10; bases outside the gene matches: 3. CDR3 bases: TGTGCCAGCAGGGGACAGGGGACTCAGTACTTC. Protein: CASRGQGTQYF.

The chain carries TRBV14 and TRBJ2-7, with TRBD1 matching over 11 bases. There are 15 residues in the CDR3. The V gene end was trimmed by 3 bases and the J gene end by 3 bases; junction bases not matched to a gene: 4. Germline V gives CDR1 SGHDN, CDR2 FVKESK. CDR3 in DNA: TGTGCCAGCAGCCAGTACGGGACAGGGGGCTACGAGCAGTACTTC. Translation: CASSQYGTGGYEQYF. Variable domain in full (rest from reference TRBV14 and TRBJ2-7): EAGVTQFPSHSVIEKGQTVTLRCDPISGHDNLYWYRRVMGKEIKFLLHFVKESKQDESGMPNNRFLAERTGGTYSTLKVQPAELEDSGVYFCASSQYGTGGYEQYFGPGTRLTVT.

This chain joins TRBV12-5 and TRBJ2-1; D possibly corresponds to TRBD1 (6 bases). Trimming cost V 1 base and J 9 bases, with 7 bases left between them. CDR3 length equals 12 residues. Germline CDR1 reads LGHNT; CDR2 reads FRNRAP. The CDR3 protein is CASGLAGVEQFF. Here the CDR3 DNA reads TGTGCTAGTGGTTTGGCAGGGGTTGAGCAGTTCTTC.

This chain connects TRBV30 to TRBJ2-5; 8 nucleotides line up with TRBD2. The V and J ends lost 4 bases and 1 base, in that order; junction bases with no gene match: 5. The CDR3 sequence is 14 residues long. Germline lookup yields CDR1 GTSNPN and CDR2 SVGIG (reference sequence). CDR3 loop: CAWTTGLGQETQYF. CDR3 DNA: TGTGCCTGGACGACGGGACTAGGCCAAGAGACCCAGTACTTC.

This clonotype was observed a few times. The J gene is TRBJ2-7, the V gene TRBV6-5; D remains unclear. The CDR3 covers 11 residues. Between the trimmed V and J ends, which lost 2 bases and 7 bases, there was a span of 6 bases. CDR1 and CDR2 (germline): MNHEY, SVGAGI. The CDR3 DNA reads TGTGCCAGCAGTTACGGGCGGGAGCAGTACTTC. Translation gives CASSYGREQYF.

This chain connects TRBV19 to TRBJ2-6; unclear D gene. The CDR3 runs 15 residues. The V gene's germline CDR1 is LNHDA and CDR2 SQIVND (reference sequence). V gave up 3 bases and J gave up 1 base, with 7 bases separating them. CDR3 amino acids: CASSITVSGANVLTF. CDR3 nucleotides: TGTGCCAGTAGTATTACTGTTTCTGGGGCCAACGTCCTGACTTTC.

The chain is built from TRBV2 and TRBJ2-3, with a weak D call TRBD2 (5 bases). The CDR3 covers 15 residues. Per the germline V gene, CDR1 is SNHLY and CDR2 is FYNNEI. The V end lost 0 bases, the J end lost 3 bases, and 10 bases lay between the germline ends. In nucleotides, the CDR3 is TGTGCCAGCAGTGAAGCATTCCGGGGTACAGATACGCAGTATTTT. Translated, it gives CASSEAFRGTDTQYF.

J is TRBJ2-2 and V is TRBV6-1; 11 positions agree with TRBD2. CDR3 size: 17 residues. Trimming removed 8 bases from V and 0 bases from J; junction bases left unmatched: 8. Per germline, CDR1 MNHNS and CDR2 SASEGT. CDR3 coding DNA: TGTGCCAGCGGATCCGATAGCGGGAGGGCGAACACCGGGGAGCTGTTTTTT. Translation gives CASGSDSGRANTGELFF.

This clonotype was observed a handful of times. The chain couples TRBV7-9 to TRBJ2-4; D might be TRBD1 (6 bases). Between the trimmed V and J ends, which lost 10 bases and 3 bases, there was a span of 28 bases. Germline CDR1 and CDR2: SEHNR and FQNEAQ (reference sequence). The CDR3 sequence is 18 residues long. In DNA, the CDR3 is TGTGCCATCCAGGGGAGCGCACAGGCCAATCGTGGCAAAAACATTCAGTACTTC. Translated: CAIQGSAQANRGKNIQYF.

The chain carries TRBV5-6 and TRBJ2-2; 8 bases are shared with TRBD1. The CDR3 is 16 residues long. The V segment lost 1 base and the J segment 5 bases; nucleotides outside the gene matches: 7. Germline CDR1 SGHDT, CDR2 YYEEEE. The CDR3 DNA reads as TGTGCCAGCAGCTTGAAGGGCAGGGGGCATACCGGGGAGCTGTTTTTT. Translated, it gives CASSLKGRGHTGELFF.

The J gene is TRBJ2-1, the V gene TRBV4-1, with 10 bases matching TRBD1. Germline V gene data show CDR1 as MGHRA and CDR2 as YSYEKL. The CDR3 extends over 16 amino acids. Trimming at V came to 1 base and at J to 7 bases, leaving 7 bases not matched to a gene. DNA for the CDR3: TGCGCCAGCAGCCAAGGAAGGACAGGGGGGAGGAATGAGCAGTTCTTC. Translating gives CASSQGRTGGRNEQFF.

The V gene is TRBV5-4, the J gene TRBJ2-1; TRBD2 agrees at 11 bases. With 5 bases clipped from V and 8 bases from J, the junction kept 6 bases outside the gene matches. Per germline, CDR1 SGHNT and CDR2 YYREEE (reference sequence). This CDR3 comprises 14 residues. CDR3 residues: CASRIAGGPYEQFF. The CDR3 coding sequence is TGTGCCAGCAGAATAGCGGGGGGGCCCTATGAGCAGTTCTTC.

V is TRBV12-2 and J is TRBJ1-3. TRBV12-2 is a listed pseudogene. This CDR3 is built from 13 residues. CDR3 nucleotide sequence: TGTGCAAGGTTGACAGGCTCTGGAAACACCATATATTTT. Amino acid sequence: CARLTGSGNTIYF.

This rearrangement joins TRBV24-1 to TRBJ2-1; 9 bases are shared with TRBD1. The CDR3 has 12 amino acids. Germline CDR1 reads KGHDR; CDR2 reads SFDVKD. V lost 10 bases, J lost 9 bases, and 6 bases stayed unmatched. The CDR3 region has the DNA TGTGCCACACAACAGGGGGCGAGTGAGCAGTTCTTC. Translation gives CATQQGASEQFF.

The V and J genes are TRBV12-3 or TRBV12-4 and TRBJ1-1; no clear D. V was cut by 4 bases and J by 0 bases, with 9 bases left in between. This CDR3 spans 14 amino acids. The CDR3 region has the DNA TGTGCCAGCAGTTCAAGGCCTATGAACACTGAAGCTTTCTTT. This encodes CASSSRPMNTEAFF.

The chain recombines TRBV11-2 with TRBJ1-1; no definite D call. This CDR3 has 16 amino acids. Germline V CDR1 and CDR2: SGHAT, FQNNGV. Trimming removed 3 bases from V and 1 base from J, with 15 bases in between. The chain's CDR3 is CASSFGGILSNTEAFF. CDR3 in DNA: TGTGCCAGCAGCTTCGGCGGCATCCTTTCGAACACTGAAGCTTTCTTT. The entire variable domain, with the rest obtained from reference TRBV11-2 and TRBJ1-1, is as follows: EAGVAQSPRYKIIEKRQSVAFWCNPISGHATLYWYQQILGQGPKLLIQFQNNGVVDDSQLPKDRFSAERLKGVDSTLKIQPAKLEDSAVYLCASSFGGILSNTEAFFGQGTRLTVV.

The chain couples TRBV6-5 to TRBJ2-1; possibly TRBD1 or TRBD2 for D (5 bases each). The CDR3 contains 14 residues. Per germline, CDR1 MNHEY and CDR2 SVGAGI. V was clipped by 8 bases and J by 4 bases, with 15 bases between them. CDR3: CASGWDPRYNEQFF. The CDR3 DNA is TGTGCCAGCGGGTGGGACCCCAGATACAATGAGCAGTTCTTC.

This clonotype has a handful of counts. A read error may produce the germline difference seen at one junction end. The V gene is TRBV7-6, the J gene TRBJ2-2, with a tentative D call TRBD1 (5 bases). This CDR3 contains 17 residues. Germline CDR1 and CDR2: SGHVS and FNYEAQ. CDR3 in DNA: TGTGCCAGCAGCTTAGGGTCTTCCGGGTCGGACACCGGTGAGCTGTTTTTT. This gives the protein CASSLGSSGSDTGELFF. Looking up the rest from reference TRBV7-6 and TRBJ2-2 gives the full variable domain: GAGVSQSPRYKVTKRGQDVALRCDPISGHVSLYWYRQALGQGPEFLTYFNYEAQQDKSGLPNDRFSAERPEGSISTLTIQRTEQRDSAMYRCASSLGSSGSDTGELFFGEGSRLTVL.